This T cell receptor beta chain was documented in a study of CD8 T cells in Susac syndrome. Study conclusions and caveats: Acknowledgment was made by the study that its TCR sequencing and HLA analysis involved a relatively small number of individuals.

Reverse transcription used about 0.45 to 1 ug RNA and random hexamers. Multiplex PCR with immunoSEQ amplified the TCR beta CDR3 across 54 Vbeta and 13 Jbeta. From the immunoSEQ multiplex PCR reads, TCRdb called clonotypes with MiXCR, one entry per CDR3 protein. The sample lists 140,000 to 150,000 distinct CDR3 sequences, 85% to 95% occurring once. Remarks on this clonotype: What it recognizes is unknown.

V was clipped by 4 bases and J by 11 bases, with 9 bases between them. Germline-derived CDR1 and CDR2 are SGHRS and YFSETQ. The CDR3 length is 11 residues. The sequenced sample consisted of CD4+ T cells from PBMCs. The V gene is TRBV5-1, the J gene TRBJ1-4; possibly TRBD1 for D (5 bases). This sequence was found in a human donor with multiple sclerosis. CDR3 residues: CASSEDTKLFF. CDR3 nucleotide sequence: TGCGCCAGCAGCGAGGACACCAAACTGTTTTTT. The full variable domain, its missing parts supplied by reference TRBV5-1 and TRBJ1-4, is KAGVTQTPRYLIKTRGQQVTLSCSPISGHRSVSWYQQTPGQGLQFLFEYFSETQRNKGNFPGRFSGRQFSNSRSEMNVSTLELGDSALYLCASSEDTKLFFGSGTQLSVL.